A selection of T cell receptor beta chains follows, all from one sample in a study of blood T cell repertoires in COVID-19. Assay: immunoSEQ multiplex PCR; the TCRdb copy retains only in-frame clones and omits some. The data hold about 160,000 clones, with 80% to 90% observed a single time. The sequenced sample was peripheral blood. The origin of the receptors is a woman between 50 and 59 years old with COVID-19, enrolled during active disease. Both conserved end residues are part of each CDR3. A D gene is named only where the DNA matches it firmly. Clone size, where shown, is once, few, many, or a class for clones that have expanded.

cdr3_length	v_call	d_call	clone_size	j_call	cdr3_nt	cdr3_aa
16	TRBV6-2/TRBV6-3	TRBD1	.	TRBJ2-7	TGTGCCAGCAGTTACTCGATCCGGGGACAGTCTTACGAGCAGTACTTC	CASSYSIRGQSYEQYF
13	TRBV12-3/TRBV12-4	.	.	TRBJ1-1	TGTGCCAGCAGTTTGGAGGGTTCGTCTGAAGCTTTCTTT	CASSLEGSSEAFF
14	TRBV2	.	.	TRBJ1-2	TGTGCCAGCAGTGAAGAAAGTACCGGGGAGGGCTACACCTTC	CASSEESTGEGYTF
11	TRBV20-1	.	few	TRBJ2-4	TGCAGTCAAGAGCCCGGGGGCATTCAGTACTTC	CSQEPGGIQYF
17	TRBV5-1	TRBD1	.	TRBJ2-7	TGCGCCAGCAGCTTAGGACGAAGGGACAGCGGCCGCTACGAGCAGTACTTC	CASSLGRRDSGRYEQYF
14	TRBV10-2	.	.	TRBJ2-7	TGCGCCACCACGGGCGGGGAGTTACTCTACGAGCAGTACTTC	CATTGGELLYEQYF
15	TRBV4-1	.	.	TRBJ2-7	TGCGCCAGCAGCCAGGGGGACTTTACGGTCTCCGAGCAGTACTTC	CASSQGDFTVSEQYF
13	TRBV7-9	TRBD1	.	TRBJ2-7	TGTGCCAGCAGCTTAGGGGACAGGGACCGGCAGTACTTC	CASSLGDRDRQYF
17	TRBV18	TRBD2	.	TRBJ2-2	TGTGCCAGCTCAGGAGCGGGGGGGCCTTCGAACACCGGGGAGCTGTTTTTT	CASSGAGGPSNTGELFF
12	TRBV2	TRBD1	.	TRBJ1-6	TGTGCCAGCGGTGACAGGGTCCCACCCCTCCACTTT	CASGDRVPPLHF
15	TRBV6-1	.	.	TRBJ2-6	TGTGCCAGCAGTGAACTACCCTCTGGGGCCAACGTCCTGACTTTC	CASSELPSGANVLTF
17	TRBV19	TRBD1	.	TRBJ1-1	TGTGCCAGTAGAAGTCGGAGAGGGGGCATTCGGAACACTGAAGCTTTCTTT	CASRSRRGGIRNTEAFF
19	TRBV21-1	.	.	TRBJ2-7	TGTGCCAGCAGCAAGGTCCCCGGGACAGGGGGCCTAAGCTCCTACGAGCAGTACTTC	CASSKVPGTGGLSSYEQYF
17	TRBV11-2	TRBD2	.	TRBJ2-1	TGTGCCAGCAGCAGGACTAGCGGGGGGTTAAAAAACAATGAGCAGTTCTTC	CASSRTSGGLKNNEQFF
12	TRBV12-3/TRBV12-4	.	.	TRBJ1-2	TGTGCCAGCAGGATACAGGGCGGCGGCTACACCTTC	CASRIQGGGYTF
12	TRBV29-1	TRBD1	.	TRBJ1-4	TGCAGCGTTGGACAGGGTCATGAAAAACTGTTTTTT	CSVGQGHEKLFF
17	TRBV5-4	.	few	TRBJ2-7	TGTGCCAGCAGCTCGCGGGGGGACAGTTCAAGACCCTACGAGCAGTACTTC	CASSSRGDSSRPYEQYF
14	TRBV27	.	.	TRBJ1-6	TGTGCCAGCAGCCGAACAGAGATAAATTCACCCCTCCACTTT	CASSRTEINSPLHF
14	TRBV3-1/TRBV3-2	TRBD2	.	TRBJ2-5	TGTGCCAGCAATCTGGCTAGCGGGGAAGAGACCCAGTACTTC	CASNLASGEETQYF
16	TRBV4-2	TRBD2	.	TRBJ2-3	TGTGCCAGCAGCCAAGATTGGACTAGCGGCACAGATACGCAGTATTTT	CASSQDWTSGTDTQYF
13	TRBV6-1	.	.	TRBJ1-3	TGTGCCAGCAGTGAAGGTTGGCACAGACCCATATATTTT	CASSEGWHRPIYF
14	TRBV5-1	TRBD1	.	TRBJ2-3	TGCGCCAGCAGCCCCAGGGGGCTAACAGATACGCAGTATTTT	CASSPRGLTDTQYF
14	TRBV2	.	.	TRBJ2-1	TGTGCCAGCAGGGGACTGAGCTCCTACAATGAGCAGTTCTTC	CASRGLSSYNEQFF
13	TRBV11-2	.	.	TRBJ2-3	TGTGCCAGCAGCTTAGATCATCCAGATACGCAGTATTTT	CASSLDHPDTQYF
15	TRBV6-5	.	.	TRBJ1-5	TGTGCCAGCGGGGGGGGTCCTTATAGCAATCAGCCCCAGCATTTT	CASGGGPYSNQPQHF
14	TRBV11-1	.	.	TRBJ2-7	TGTGCCAGCAGCGGACGGGACACTATCTACGAGCAGTACTTC	CASSGRDTIYEQYF
20	TRBV18	TRBD1	.	TRBJ1-4	TGTGCCAGCTCAACAACAGTTGGGGACAGTCCCGATGGAGCTAATGAAAAACTGTTTTTT	CASSTTVGDSPDGANEKLFF
15	TRBV18	.	.	TRBJ1-4	TGTGCCAGCTCACCGAAAGAACAGGACCGTGAAAAACTGTTTTTT	CASSPKEQDREKLFF
16	TRBV10-1	.	.	TRBJ1-1	TGCGCCAGCAGTGAGTCGAAACAGGCAACGAACACTGAAGCTTTCTTT	CASSESKQATNTEAFF
15	TRBV5-1	TRBD2	.	TRBJ2-7	TGCGCCAGCAGCACGGGCCTAGCGGGAAACTACGAGCAGTACTTC	CASSTGLAGNYEQYF
14	TRBV7-2	.	.	TRBJ1-3	TGTGCCAGCAGCTACGGGGGGCCTGGAAACACCATATATTTT	CASSYGGPGNTIYF
16	TRBV7-2	TRBD1	.	TRBJ1-1	TGTGCCAGCAGCGCCCGGACAGGGGGTCCCTACACTGAAGCTTTCTTT	CASSARTGGPYTEAFF
13	TRBV29-1	.	once	TRBJ1-1	TGCAGCGCGCTACGACAGACAAACACTGAAGCTTTCTTT	CSALRQTNTEAFF
14	TRBV19	TRBD2	few	TRBJ2-3	TGTGCCAGTAGTCTCACGGGGGGGAGAGATACGCAGTATTTT	CASSLTGGRDTQYF
13	TRBV9	.	few	TRBJ2-4	TGTGCCAGCAGCGTAGGGACAAAAAACATTCAGTACTTC	CASSVGTKNIQYF
15	TRBV15	.	once	TRBJ2-2	TGTGCCACCAGCAGAGAAGGGAGTGTCACCGGGGAGCTGTTTTTT	CATSREGSVTGELFF
13	TRBV6-5	.	.	TRBJ1-5	TGTGCCAGCACTCCCCCAGGAGGTCAGCCCCAGCATTTT	CASTPPGGQPQHF
13	TRBV7-3	TRBD1	.	TRBJ2-1	TGTGCCAGCAGCCTACAGGGGATCAATGAGCAGTTCTTC	CASSLQGINEQFF
13	TRBV2	.	.	TRBJ1-4	TGTGCCAGCAGTGAAGCGGGGCGGGAAAAACTGTTTTTT	CASSEAGREKLFF
14	TRBV18	.	.	TRBJ2-1	TGTGCCAGCTCACCACCGGCCAGGCTTGGGGAGCAGTTCTTC	CASSPPARLGEQFF
16	TRBV6-5	.	.	TRBJ2-5	TGTGCCAGCAGTTACTCGAGTCAGGGAATAGGGGAGACCCAGTACTTC	CASSYSSQGIGETQYF
12	TRBV19	.	.	TRBJ1-1	TGTGCCAGCCATCAGGGAAACACTGAAGCTTTCTTT	CASHQGNTEAFF
16	TRBV5-1	TRBD1	.	TRBJ1-6	TGCGCCAGCAGCTTAGAACAGGGGGTAGGGAATTCACCCCTCCACTTT	CASSLEQGVGNSPLHF
12	TRBV19	TRBD1	.	TRBJ2-7	TGTGCCAGCCGGGACAGGGGCTACGAGCAGTACTTC	CASRDRGYEQYF
13	TRBV19	.	.	TRBJ1-1	TGTGCCAGTAGTATGTCTTCGGGCACTGAAGCTTTCTTT	CASSMSSGTEAFF
15	TRBV10-3	TRBD2	.	TRBJ2-2	TGTGCCATCAGCTTAGGCGGGGGGGCTAAAGGGGAGCTGTTTTTT	CAISLGGGAKGELFF
14	TRBV3-1/TRBV3-2	.	.	TRBJ1-2	TGTGCCAGCAGCCTGACCACAGGGACGGGTGGCTACACCTTC	CASSLTTGTGGYTF
14	TRBV29-1	TRBD1	.	TRBJ1-4	TGCAGCACCCGACAGGGCACAACTAATGAAAAACTGTTTTTT	CSTRQGTTNEKLFF
16	TRBV5-1	.	.	TRBJ1-4	TGCGCCAGCAGCTTGGCCCCCGGGACAACTTATGAAAAACTGTTTTTT	CASSLAPGTTYEKLFF